The T cell receptor (beta chain) described here comes from a study of blood T cell repertoires in COVID-19. Looking at the study overall: Researchers got acute and convalescent COVID-19 samples from the United States, Italy and Spain. Sources were T cells, B-cell-depleted T cells, or PBMCs; the material itself was cDNA or gDNA.

V was shortened by 1 base and J by 3 bases, with 12 bases between the two germline ends. CDR1 SGHTA and CDR2 FQGNSA come from the germline V gene. The CDR3 sequence is 16 residues long. The authors' processing: Estimation of nucleated cell counts relied on the amplification of reference gene primers. TCRdb's copy holds only in-frame clones and misses some; the assay was immunoSEQ multiplex PCR. The V and J calls and clone size come from that table; D and trimming were worked out from the DNA. The sample has around 100,000 clones, 89% seen once. The receptor's source is a woman between 55 and 75 years old with acute or convalescent COVID-19. Specimen: peripheral blood. The rearrangement joins TRBV7-2 to TRBJ1-4; tentatively, D is TRBD1 (6 bases). The CDR3 loop is CASSLDLPGANEKLFF. The CDR3 DNA is TGTGCCAGCAGCTTAGACCTTCCAGGGGCTAATGAAAAACTGTTTTTT.